This T cell receptor beta chain derives from a study of T cells in women clearing cervical HPV infection. Study-wide results and limits: Associations may precede or follow infection; HPV-specific or memory T cells were not isolated. Controls had more TRBV6-7 (approximately 0.15%) than cases (about 0.11%).

The CDR3 loop spans 13 amino acids. Looked up from germline, CDR1 is SGHTA and CDR2 is FQGNSA. Trimming shortened V by 1 base and J by 4 bases, and 7 bases separated the two germline ends. To note about this clone: Its specificity is unknown. Coverage ceases 3 residues before the CDR3 finishes, and the germline J gene fills in the end.

Sequencing was performed with immunoSEQ multiplex PCR; in TCRdb, only in-frame clones are kept and a portion is missing. This table lists approximately 38,000 clones. The clonotype originates from a woman aged 18-69 years with a cervical HPV16 infection that either progressed to CIN3+ or cleared (not recorded which). Sequencing used blood buffy coat. This chain connects TRBV7-2 to TRBJ1-2, with unresolved D. The CDR3 loop is CASSLEVLYGYTF. Incomplete CDR3 DNA: TGTGCCAGCAGCTTAGAGGTTCTCTATGGC. The variable domain in full, with the rest retrieved from reference TRBV7-2 and TRBJ1-2, is GAGVSQSPSNKVTEKGKDVELRCDPISGHTALYWYRQSLGQGLEFLIYFQGNSAPDKSGLPSDRFSAERTGGSVSTLTIQRTQQEDSAVYLCASSLEVLYGYTFGSGTRLTVV.